The sequence of this T cell receptor beta chain was determined in a study of STAT5B mutations in CD4+ large granular lymphocyte leukemia. Data came from immunoSEQ multiplex PCR; TCRdb stores just in-frame clones and leaves some out. The repertoire has roughly 48,000 clones, less than 85% of them found once; the top ten carry 1.5% to 1.7%. The CDR3 is 13 residues long. The V and J ends lost 2 bases and 8 bases, in that order; junction bases with no gene match: 5. Per the germline V gene, CDR1 is GTSNPN and CDR2 is SVGIG (reference sequence). This clonotype was obtained from a human donor in good health. This chain uses TRBV30 with TRBJ1-4; 7 nucleotides align to TRBD1. The specimen was CD4+ T cells from blood buffy coats. CDR3 in DNA: TGTGCCTGGAGTACAGGGGTGCGGGAAAAACTGTTTTTT. This codes for CAWSTGVREKLFF. The variable domain in full, completed from reference TRBV30 and TRBJ1-4, reads SQTIHQWPATLVQPVGSPLSLECTVEGTSNPNLYWYRQAAGRGLQLLFYSVGIGQISSEVPQNLSASRPQDRQFILSSKKLLLSDSGFYLCAWSTGVREKLFFGSGTQLSVL.